This is a list of T cell receptor beta chains from one sample in a study of human T cells and chemical hapten exposure. TCRdb reprocessed the 5' RACE reads via MiXCR and lists one record per CDR3 protein. The profile shows 80,000 or so distinct CDR3 sequences, around 15% of them singletons. The receptors come from a female donor in good health. Both conserved end residues are part of each CDR3. Each record gives: D gene, J gene, clone size, V gene, CDR3 DNA, CDR3 protein. The D gene is left open where the match is weak. For some rows the clone size is stated as once, few or many, or as a class when expanded; others skip it.

D gene: .
J gene: TRBJ1-5
clone size: .
V gene: TRBV6-1
CDR3 DNA: TGTGCCAGCAGTGAAAGGCAGGGAGTGAAGGGGTATCAGCCCCAGCATTTT
CDR3 protein: CASSERQGVKGYQPQHF

D gene: .
J gene: TRBJ1-3
clone size: few
V gene: TRBV3-1
CDR3 DNA: TGTGCCAGCAGCCAAGCGGTCAGATCTGGAAACACCATATATTTT
CDR3 protein: CASSQAVRSGNTIYF

D gene: .
J gene: TRBJ2-6
clone size: few
V gene: TRBV6-2/TRBV6-3
CDR3 DNA: TGTGCCAGCAGTTCGCGACCCGGGGGGGCCAACGTCCTGACTTTC
CDR3 protein: CASSSRPGGANVLTF

D gene: .
J gene: TRBJ1-3
clone size: .
V gene: TRBV6-5
CDR3 DNA: TGTGCCAGCAGTTACTCCCTGGCAGTCTCTGGAAACACCATATATTTT
CDR3 protein: CASSYSLAVSGNTIYF

D gene: TRBD1
J gene: TRBJ1-4
clone size: few
V gene: TRBV20-1
CDR3 DNA: TGCAGTGCTGGGACAGGACAGGGAAGGGAGAAACTGTTTTTT
CDR3 protein: CSAGTGQGREKLFF

D gene: .
J gene: TRBJ2-5
clone size: .
V gene: TRBV5-1
CDR3 DNA: TGCGCCAGCAGCTTTCAACCCCGACCGGGGGGCCGGGAGACCCAGTACTTC
CDR3 protein: CASSFQPRPGGRETQYF

D gene: .
J gene: TRBJ1-5
clone size: .
V gene: TRBV20-1
CDR3 DNA: TGCAGTGCTAGGGACAGAACCTATAGCAATCAGCCCCAGCATTTT
CDR3 protein: CSARDRTYSNQPQHF

D gene: TRBD2
J gene: TRBJ2-5
clone size: .
V gene: TRBV3-1
CDR3 DNA: TGTGCCAGCAGACCACCGGGACTAGCGGGAGGAACCCAGTACTTC
CDR3 protein: CASRPPGLAGGTQYF

D gene: TRBD2
J gene: TRBJ2-5
clone size: few
V gene: TRBV3-1
CDR3 DNA: TGTGCCAGCAGCCAAATAGCGGGACAAGAGACCCAGTACTTC
CDR3 protein: CASSQIAGQETQYF

D gene: .
J gene: TRBJ1-2
clone size: few
V gene: TRBV12-3/TRBV12-4
CDR3 DNA: TGTGCCAGCAGTTCGTCCGGCGACTATGGCTACACCTTC
CDR3 protein: CASSSSGDYGYTF

D gene: .
J gene: TRBJ2-1
clone size: few
V gene: TRBV3-1
CDR3 DNA: TGTGCCAGCAGCCAAGTCAGGGAAGGGCAGTTCTTC
CDR3 protein: CASSQVREGQFF

D gene: .
J gene: TRBJ1-1
clone size: .
V gene: TRBV7-9
CDR3 DNA: TGTGCCAGCAGGACGACAGGGAACACTGAAGCTTTCTTT
CDR3 protein: CASRTTGNTEAFF

D gene: TRBD2
J gene: TRBJ2-7
clone size: few
V gene: TRBV6-5
CDR3 DNA: TGTGCCAGCAGCATGACTAGCGGGAGCGCCTACGAGCAGTACTTC
CDR3 protein: CASSMTSGSAYEQYF

D gene: .
J gene: TRBJ2-5
clone size: few
V gene: TRBV7-2
CDR3 DNA: TGTGCCAGCAGCTTATTCGGAGAGACCCAGTACTTC
CDR3 protein: CASSLFGETQYF

D gene: .
J gene: TRBJ2-3
clone size: .
V gene: TRBV9
CDR3 DNA: TGTGCCAGCAGCGTAGATCCGAGGGAAGGAGGCACAGATACGCAGTATTTT
CDR3 protein: CASSVDPREGGTDTQYF

D gene: TRBD1
J gene: TRBJ1-5
clone size: few
V gene: TRBV12-3/TRBV12-4
CDR3 DNA: TGTGCCAGCACCCTCCATCCGACAGGGTCCAGCAATCAGCCCCAGCATTTT
CDR3 protein: CASTLHPTGSSNQPQHF

D gene: .
J gene: TRBJ2-5
clone size: .
V gene: TRBV14
CDR3 DNA: TGTGCCAGCAGCCAAGATCTAGGGAATGGAGAGACCCAGTACTTC
CDR3 protein: CASSQDLGNGETQYF

D gene: .
J gene: TRBJ1-4
clone size: few
V gene: TRBV5-1
CDR3 DNA: TGCGCCAGCAGCTGGAATGTTGCAACTAATGAAAAACTGTTTTTT
CDR3 protein: CASSWNVATNEKLFF

D gene: .
J gene: TRBJ1-3
clone size: .
V gene: TRBV25-1
CDR3 DNA: TGTGCCAGCAGAGGGCCTGGAAACACCATATATTTT
CDR3 protein: CASRGPGNTIYF

D gene: .
J gene: TRBJ1-5
clone size: once
V gene: TRBV5-1
CDR3 DNA: TGCGCCAGCAGCCCCGGGGTAGGGGGGAATCAGCCCCAGCATTTT
CDR3 protein: CASSPGVGGNQPQHF

D gene: .
J gene: TRBJ1-5
clone size: large
V gene: TRBV5-1
CDR3 DNA: TGCGCCAGCAGCCAAAGAAATCAGCCCCAGCATTTT
CDR3 protein: CASSQRNQPQHF

D gene: TRBD2
J gene: TRBJ2-1
clone size: .
V gene: TRBV5-1
CDR3 DNA: TGCGCCAGCAGCTTTCGTGCGGGAGTGGGGTACAATGAGCAGTTCTTC
CDR3 protein: CASSFRAGVGYNEQFF

D gene: TRBD2
J gene: TRBJ2-2
clone size: few
V gene: TRBV3-1
CDR3 DNA: TGTGCCAGCAGCCAGGGACTAGCGGGAGTTCTCGGGGAGCTGTTTTTT
CDR3 protein: CASSQGLAGVLGELFF

D gene: .
J gene: TRBJ2-4
clone size: .
V gene: TRBV18
CDR3 DNA: TGTGCCAGCTCACCACCCCAGGAAAGGCTTCTAGCCAAAAACATTCAGTACTTC
CDR3 protein: CASSPPQERLLAKNIQYF

D gene: .
J gene: TRBJ1-4
clone size: .
V gene: TRBV12-3/TRBV12-4
CDR3 DNA: TGTGCCAGCAGTCTTTCGGGACCCCCTGCGGGAGAAAAACTGTTTTTT
CDR3 protein: CASSLSGPPAGEKLFF

D gene: .
J gene: TRBJ1-1
clone size: .
V gene: TRBV6-1
CDR3 DNA: TGTGCCAGCAGTCCCCAGGGGACGAACACTGAAGCTTTCTTT
CDR3 protein: CASSPQGTNTEAFF

D gene: TRBD2
J gene: TRBJ2-1
clone size: few
V gene: TRBV6-2/TRBV6-3
CDR3 DNA: TGTGCCACCAGTTCGGGACTAGCGTTTAATGAGCAGTTCTTC
CDR3 protein: CATSSGLAFNEQFF

D gene: .
J gene: TRBJ2-4
clone size: many
V gene: TRBV29-1
CDR3 DNA: TGCAGCGCAGCTGACGGCTATCTAGCCAAAAACATTCAGTACTTC
CDR3 protein: CSAADGYLAKNIQYF

D gene: TRBD1
J gene: TRBJ1-1
clone size: .
V gene: TRBV5-4
CDR3 DNA: TGTGCCAGCAGTAACTGGGACAGGGGAAACACTGAAGCTTTCTTT
CDR3 protein: CASSNWDRGNTEAFF

D gene: TRBD1
J gene: TRBJ1-5
clone size: .
V gene: TRBV20-1
CDR3 DNA: TGCAGTGCTAGAGAGGGACAGGTTGTTTGGCAGCCCCAGCATTTT
CDR3 protein: CSAREGQVVWQPQHF

D gene: .
J gene: TRBJ1-5
clone size: .
V gene: TRBV28
CDR3 DNA: TGTGCCAGCAGTTTCTTTACGGGGTTCCCCAGGGGCAATCAGCCCCAGCATTTT
CDR3 protein: CASSFFTGFPRGNQPQHF

D gene: .
J gene: TRBJ2-1
clone size: .
V gene: TRBV30
CDR3 DNA: TGTGCCTGGAGTGCTGGTGAAAGCTCCTACAATGAGCAGTTCTTC
CDR3 protein: CAWSAGESSYNEQFF

D gene: .
J gene: TRBJ1-1
clone size: .
V gene: TRBV19
CDR3 DNA: TGTGCCAGCCAACCCGGGGGGAGAACAACTGAAGCTTTCTTT
CDR3 protein: CASQPGGRTTEAFF

D gene: .
J gene: TRBJ1-4
clone size: few
V gene: TRBV20-1
CDR3 DNA: TGCAGTGCTAGTGCCGGGGGGGAAAAACTGTTTTTT
CDR3 protein: CSASAGGEKLFF

D gene: TRBD1
J gene: TRBJ2-1
clone size: .
V gene: TRBV7-9
CDR3 DNA: TGTGCCAGCAGCTTAGTGAGGGGGCAACTTAGTGAGCAGTTCTTC
CDR3 protein: CASSLVRGQLSEQFF

D gene: .
J gene: TRBJ1-6
clone size: many
V gene: TRBV6-6
CDR3 DNA: TGTGCCAGCAGTTACAGCAGGAATAATTCACCCCTCCACTTT
CDR3 protein: CASSYSRNNSPLHF